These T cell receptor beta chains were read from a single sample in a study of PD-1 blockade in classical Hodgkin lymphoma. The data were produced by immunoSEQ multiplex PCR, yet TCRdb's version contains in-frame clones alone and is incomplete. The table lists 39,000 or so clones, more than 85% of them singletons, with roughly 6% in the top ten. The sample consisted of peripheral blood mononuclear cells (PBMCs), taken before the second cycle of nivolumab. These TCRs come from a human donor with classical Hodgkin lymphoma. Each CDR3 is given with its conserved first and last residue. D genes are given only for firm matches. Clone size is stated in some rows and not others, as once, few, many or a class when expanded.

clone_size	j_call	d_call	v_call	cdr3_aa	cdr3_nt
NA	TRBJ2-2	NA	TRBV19	CASRVLPGELFF	TGTGCCAGCAGGGTTCTCCCCGGGGAGCTGTTTTTT
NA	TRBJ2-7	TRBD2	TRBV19	CASRSSGTSYEQYF	TGTGCCAGTAGGTCTAGCGGGACTTCCTACGAGCAGTACTTC
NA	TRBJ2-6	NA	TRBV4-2	CASSQDGQHSGANVLTF	TGTGCCAGCAGCCAAGATGGTCAACACTCTGGGGCCAACGTCCTGACTTTC
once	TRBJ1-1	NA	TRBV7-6	CASSLGQNTEAFF	TGTGCCAGCAGCTTGGGACAAAACACTGAAGCTTTCTTT
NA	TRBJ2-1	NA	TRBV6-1	CASEVGGRGYNEQFF	TGTGCCAGTGAGGTGGGGGGACGGGGTTACAATGAGCAGTTCTTC
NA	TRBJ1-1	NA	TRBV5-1	CASSLVFEGRMNTEAFF	TGCGCCAGCAGCTTGGTCTTTGAAGGGAGAATGAACACTGAAGCTTTCTTT
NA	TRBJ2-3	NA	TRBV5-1	CASSLEGGPTDTQYF	TGCGCCAGCAGCCTCGAAGGGGGGCCGACAGATACGCAGTATTTT
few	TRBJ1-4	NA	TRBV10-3	CAISDQGGKLFF	TGTGCCATCAGTGATCAGGGCGGAAAACTGTTTTTT
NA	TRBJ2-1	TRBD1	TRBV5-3	CARSLESQGAGNEQFF	TGTGCCAGAAGCTTGGAGAGCCAGGGGGCGGGTAATGAGCAGTTCTTC
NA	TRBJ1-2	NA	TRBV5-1	CASSLGGAYGYTF	TGCGCCAGCAGCTTGGGTGGGGCATATGGCTACACCTTC
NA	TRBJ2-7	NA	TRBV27	CASSLMNGAYEQYF	TGTGCCAGCAGTTTGATGAACGGGGCCTACGAGCAGTACTTC
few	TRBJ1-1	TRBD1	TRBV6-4	CASSTTGGDDTEAFF	TGTGCCAGCAGCACGACAGGGGGCGATGACACTGAAGCTTTCTTT
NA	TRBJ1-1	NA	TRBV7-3	CASSLIGNTEAFF	TGTGCCAGCAGCTTAATTGGGAACACTGAAGCTTTCTTT
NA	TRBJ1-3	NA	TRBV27	CASSLDPAGNTIYF	TGTGCCAGCAGTTTAGACCCCGCCGGAAACACCATATATTTT
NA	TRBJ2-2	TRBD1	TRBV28	CASSRTGVTGELFF	TGTGCCAGCAGCCGGACAGGGGTCACCGGGGAGCTGTTTTTT
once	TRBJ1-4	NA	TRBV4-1	CASSQDSGTPEKLFF	TGCGCCAGCAGCCAAGATTCCGGGACGCCTGAAAAACTGTTTTTT
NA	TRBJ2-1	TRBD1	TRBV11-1	CASSHRQGPFF	TGTGCCAGCAGTCACCGACAGGGCCCGTTCTTC
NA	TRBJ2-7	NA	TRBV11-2	CASSSDRSGFYEQYF	TGTGCCAGCAGCTCCGACAGAAGCGGCTTCTACGAGCAGTACTTC
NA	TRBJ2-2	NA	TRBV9	CANSVSQKNANTGELFF	TGTGCCAACAGCGTAAGCCAAAAGAACGCGAACACCGGGGAGCTGTTTTTT
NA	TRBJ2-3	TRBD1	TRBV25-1	CASSARQGTDTQYF	TGTGCCAGCAGTGCCCGACAGGGTACAGATACGCAGTATTTT
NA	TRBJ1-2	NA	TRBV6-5	CASSYAAGSYGYTF	TGTGCCAGCAGTTACGCCGCGGGGTCCTATGGCTACACCTTC
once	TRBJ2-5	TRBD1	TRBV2	CASRDGTGWGQETQYF	TGTGCCAGCAGGGATGGGACAGGGTGGGGACAAGAGACCCAGTACTTC
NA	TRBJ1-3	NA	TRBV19	CASSLPLRGSGNTIYF	TGTGCCAGTAGTCTTCCTCTGAGGGGCTCTGGAAACACCATATATTTT
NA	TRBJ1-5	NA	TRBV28	CASSPKGWGYSNQPQHF	TGTGCCAGCAGCCCAAAGGGCTGGGGGTATAGCAATCAGCCCCAGCATTTT